This TCR beta chain was captured by sequencing in a study of T cell responses to AZD1222 COVID-19 vaccine. The CDR3 is 14 amino acids. Between the trimmed V and J ends, which lost 1 base and 0 bases, there was a span of 4 bases. Germline CDR1 and CDR2: SGDLS and YYNGEE. Repertoires were generated with immunoSEQ multiplex PCR, while TCRdb's copy carries only in-frame clones and drops some. The profile shows approximately 140,000 clones, roughly 90% of them singletons. The sequence derives from an adult in good health. This material consisted of peripheral blood, taken on day 0 of AZD1222 vaccination. The chain joins TRBV9 to TRBJ1-4; no clear D. The CDR3 region has the DNA TGTGCCAGCAGCGTATGGTCAACTAATGAAAAACTGTTTTTT. It yields the protein CASSVWSTNEKLFF.